The 14 T cell receptor beta chains presented below share a single source sample, sequenced in a study of blood T cell repertoires in COVID-19 (dated by TCRdb to the early 2020s). Libraries were constructed by the immunoSEQ multiplex PCR assay. Imported from immuneACCESS, the table was reduced by TCRdb to in-frame sequences with V and J called. These copies leave out some clones; in studies compared against another copy, an unresolved V gene accounts for under half, and the cause of the remainder is not known. This sample is represented by around 77,000 clones; about 88% of them were singletons. About a sixth of the sample goes to the ten largest clones. Sequencing input: peripheral blood. The receptors were sampled from a woman over 75 with active or convalescent COVID-19.

The genes are TRBV5-4 and TRBJ2-7; D perhaps matches TRBD2 (6 bases). Germline V gene data show CDR1 as SGHNT and CDR2 as YYREEE (reference sequence). V was pared by 0 bases and J by 7 bases, with 14 bases between. The CDR3 runs to 14 residues. In nucleotides, the CDR3 is TGTGCCAGCAGCTTGGGTACTAGCAAGGGTGAGCAGTACTTC. It encodes CASSLGTSKGEQYF.

The rearrangement links TRBV27 to TRBJ1-2; no firm D call. The CDR3 totals 16 residues. V was trimmed by 5 bases and J by 6 bases, leaving 22 bases between them. Germline V gene sequence: CDR1 MNHEY, CDR2 SMNVEV (reference sequence). For the CDR3, the DNA is TGTGCCAGCAGTCCTCTCTTAGGAGGACCCCTCAATGGCTACACCTTC. It is translated as CASSPLLGGPLNGYTF.

A single count supports this clone. V is TRBV28 and J is TRBJ2-5, with a weak D call TRBD1 (5 bases). Germline values: CDR1 MDHEN, CDR2 SYDVKM. The length of the CDR3 is 11 residues. This CDR3 is CAGGREETQYF. For the CDR3, the DNA is TGTGCAGGCGGCAGGGAAGAGACCCAGTACTTC.

This clone was found a few times. V and J are TRBV9 and TRBJ2-7; TRBD2 agrees at 8 bases. The germline V gene has CDR1 SGDLS and CDR2 YYNGEE. Trimming took 4 bases from V and 3 from J; bases not matched to a gene: 6. The length of the CDR3 is 14 residues. The CDR3 loop is CASSPPSGGYEQYF. In DNA, the CDR3 is TGTGCCAGCAGCCCCCCCAGCGGGGGCTACGAGCAGTACTTC. The full variable domain, with the rest looked up from reference TRBV9 and TRBJ2-7, is DSGVTQTPKHLITATGQRVTLRCSPRSGDLSVYWYQQSLDQGLQFLIQYYNGEERAKGNILERFSAQQFPDLHSELNLSSLELGDSALYFCASSPPSGGYEQYFGPGTRLTVT.

The CDR3 protein is CASSSRTTGIYGYTF. The CDR3 DNA reads TGCGCCAGCAGCTCGAGAACAACAGGGATCTATGGCTACACCTTC. The V and J genes are TRBV5-1 and TRBJ1-2; tentative D call: TRBD1 (6 bases). The CDR3 runs to 15 residues. Germline lookup yields CDR1 SGHRS and CDR2 YFSETQ. Between the trimmed V and J ends, which lost 3 bases and 4 bases, there was a span of 16 bases.

The rearrangement joins TRBV24-1 to TRBJ1-2; 7 bases are shared with TRBD1. Germline-derived CDR1 and CDR2 are KGHDR and SFDVKD. The CDR3 runs to 13 residues. V shed 6 bases and J 6 bases; nucleotides not matched to a gene: 6. CDR3 DNA: TGTGCCACCAGTCAACAGGGGTTCGATGGCTACACCTTC. This translates into CATSQQGFDGYTF.

The chain has TRBV7-8 and TRBJ2-7; possibly TRBD1 for D (5 bases). Between the trimmed V and J ends, which lost 5 bases and 2 bases, there was a span of 16 bases. The CDR3 loop spans 15 amino acids. Germline CDR1 is SGHVS and CDR2 is FQNEAQ. The CDR3 loop is CASSPGRTKTYEQYF. CDR3 DNA: TGTGCCAGCAGCCCAGGACGGACAAAGACCTACGAGCAGTACTTC.

J is TRBJ2-7 and V is TRBV9; 7 bases align to TRBD2. The CDR3 has 15 residues. Germline V gives CDR1 SGDLS, CDR2 YYNGEE. The ends lost 3 bases at V and 0 bases at J; junction bases unmatched: 6. The CDR3 region is CASSGGEGFSYEQYF. CDR3 coding DNA: TGTGCCAGCAGCGGAGGGGAGGGGTTCTCCTACGAGCAGTACTTC.

The rearrangement joins TRBV4-1 to TRBJ1-6; TRBD1 aligns across 8 bases. This CDR3 spans 19 amino acids. CDR1 is MGHRA and CDR2 is YSYEKL in the germline V gene. V was pared by 0 bases and J by 3 bases, with 10 bases of the junction left unmatched. The DNA for the CDR3 is TGCGCCAGCAGCCAAGACAGGGGCAGGGGGCTTAACTATAATTCACCCCTCCACTTT. It translates to CASSQDRGRGLNYNSPLHF.

V and J are TRBV9 and TRBJ2-2; possible D gene TRBD1, 6 bases. This CDR3 has 16 amino acids. V dropped 3 bases and J dropped 1 base, with 13 bases sitting between them. The germline V gene encodes CDR1 SGDLS and CDR2 YYNGEE. CDR3 loop: CASSAQGRLNTGELFF. CDR3 nucleotide sequence: TGTGCCAGCAGCGCACAGGGACGTTTGAACACCGGGGAGCTGTTTTTT. The full variable domain, completed using reference TRBV9 and TRBJ2-2, is DSGVTQTPKHLITATGQRVTLRCSPRSGDLSVYWYQQSLDQGLQFLIQYYNGEERAKGNILERFSAQQFPDLHSELNLSSLELGDSALYFCASSAQGRLNTGELFFGEGSRLTVL.

The chain has TRBV14 and TRBJ1-6; D might be TRBD1 (5 bases). Per germline, CDR1 SGHDN and CDR2 FVKESK. Trimming stripped 0 bases from V and 12 bases from J, with 18 bases between. The CDR3 loop spans 16 amino acids. CDR3 loop: CASSQDQGAAEKPLHF. CDR3 nucleotide sequence: TGTGCCAGCAGCCAAGATCAAGGGGCGGCGGAAAAACCCCTCCACTTT.

This chain joins TRBV7-2 and TRBJ2-7; the match to TRBD2 covers 8 bases. The CDR3 covers 16 residues. The trim removed 0 bases at V and 2 bases at J, leaving 6 bases unmatched. Germline V gene lookup returns CDR1 SGHTA and CDR2 FQGNSA. The CDR3 loop reads CASSLARAGDPYEQYF. The CDR3, as DNA: TGTGCCAGCAGCTTAGCGCGAGCGGGGGATCCCTACGAGCAGTACTTC.

V usage is TRBV5-6 and J usage is TRBJ2-7; D remains unclear. Deletions cut 3 bases from V and 4 bases from J, with 8 bases between. The CDR3 is 12 amino acids. The V gene's germline CDR1 is SGHDT and CDR2 YYEEEE. The CDR3, as DNA: TGTGCCAGCAGCTGGTTCAGTTACGAGCAGTACTTC. Encoded protein: CASSWFSYEQYF. The whole variable domain, filled in from reference TRBV5-6 and TRBJ2-7, reads DAGVTQSPTHLIKTRGQQVTLRCSPKSGHDTVSWYQQALGQGPQFIFQYYEEEERQRGNFPDRFSGHQFPNYSSELNVNALLLGDSALYLCASSWFSYEQYFGPGTRLTVT.

The V call is TRBV9, the J call TRBJ1-1; D is ambiguous. Germline V gives CDR1 SGDLS, CDR2 YYNGEE. V gave up 0 bases and J gave up 6 bases, with 9 bases separating them. The CDR3 has 13 residues. The CDR3 DNA sequence: TGTGCCAGCAGCGTAGGCGGGAGGGCTGAAGCTTTCTTT. Its protein is CASSVGGRAEAFF. The complete variable domain, with remaining parts taken from reference TRBV9 and TRBJ1-1, reads DSGVTQTPKHLITATGQRVTLRCSPRSGDLSVYWYQQSLDQGLQFLIQYYNGEERAKGNILERFSAQQFPDLHSELNLSSLELGDSALYFCASSVGGRAEAFFGQGTRLTVV.